Below are 30 T cell receptor beta chains sequenced from a single sample in a study of sequential checkpoint blockade in melanoma. TCRdb's table, derived via immunoSEQ multiplex PCR, lists solely in-frame clones and lacks some. The sample holds about 13,000 clones, approximately 82% seen once. Treatment indicated: randomized to nivolumab then ipilimumab (arm A) or the reverse (arm B). The specimen comprised CD8+ T cells sorted from blood (inferred from file names), sampled from a patient given nivolumab and ipilimumab in sequence. The receptors here all came from a human donor with melanoma.

This rearrangement joins TRBV6-5 to TRBJ1-1, with D unresolved. This CDR3 region has 15 residues. Trimming shortened V by 2 bases and J by 0 bases, and 10 bases separated the two germline ends. Per germline, CDR1 MNHEY and CDR2 SVGAGI. The CDR3 DNA reads TGTGCCAGCAGTTACAATTCAGACATGAACACTGAAGCTTTCTTT. Amino acid sequence: CASSYNSDMNTEAFF.

The V and J genes are TRBV2 and TRBJ2-2, with D hard to call. Trimming took off 5 bases at V and 4 bases at J, with 11 bases between the two ends. The germline V gene encodes CDR1 SNHLY and CDR2 FYNNEI. This CDR3 comprises 14 residues. CDR3 in DNA: TGTGCCAGCAGTCCCCCCGACATCACCGGGGAGCTGTTTTTT. This encodes CASSPPDITGELFF.

This rearrangement joins TRBV28 to TRBJ1-5, with a tentative D call TRBD1 (5 bases). The V end lost 3 bases, the J end lost 6 bases, and 12 bases lay between the germline ends. The CDR3 spans 14 residues. Germline V gives CDR1 MDHEN, CDR2 SYDVKM. CDR3 DNA sequence: TGTGCCAGCAGTTTGCGCAGGGAGGGTCAGCCCCAGCATTTT. It translates to CASSLRREGQPQHF.

V gene TRBV6-5 combines with J gene TRBJ1-1; 7 nucleotides match TRBD1. The junction had 3 bases not matched to a gene; V was cut back by 4 bases and J by 4 bases. CDR3 length: 13 residues. In germline, CDR1 is MNHEY, CDR2 SVGAGI. CDR3: CASSFNRGTEAFF. The CDR3 nucleotides read TGTGCCAGCAGTTTTAACAGGGGCACTGAAGCTTTCTTT.

Sample share makes this clone medium-sized. This sequence joins TRBV4-1 and TRBJ2-7; D is possibly TRBD2 (5 bases). The germline CDR1 and CDR2 sequences are MGHRA and YSYEKL. V lost 1 base, J lost 7 bases, and 11 bases lay in between. CDR3 length: 13 residues. For the CDR3, the DNA is TGCGCCAGCAGCCAAGGGACGGGAAGGGAGCAGTACTTC. This codes for CASSQGTGREQYF.

The J gene is TRBJ2-1, the V gene TRBV7-9; 10 positions agree with TRBD2. J was trimmed by 9 bases and V by 4 bases; bases with no gene match: 12. The germline gives CDR1 SEHNR, CDR2 FQNEAQ (reference sequence). CDR3 length: 16 amino acids. The CDR3 bases are TGTGCCAGCAGCTCCCCCGAAGCGGGAGGGCCGCGTGAGCAGTTCTTC. Translating it yields CASSSPEAGGPREQFF.

The rearrangement uses TRBV18 and TRBJ2-7; 8 bases agree with TRBD1. This CDR3 contains 14 residues. The V and J ends lost 3 bases and 2 bases, in that order; junction bases with no gene match: 3. CDR1 KGHSH and CDR2 LQKENI come from the germline V gene. The CDR3 protein is CASSPAGQAYEQYF. In DNA, the CDR3 is TGTGCCAGCTCACCGGCGGGACAGGCCTACGAGCAGTACTTC.

The rearrangement uses TRBV9 and TRBJ1-4, with a weak D call TRBD1 (6 bases). Trimming shortened V by 2 bases and J by 2 bases, and 13 bases separated the two germline ends. Germline CDR1 is SGDLS and CDR2 is YYNGEE. This CDR3 region has 16 residues. In DNA, the CDR3 is TGTGCCAGCAGCGTCGAAACAGGGTTGACTAATGAAAAACTGTTTTTT. Its translation: CASSVETGLTNEKLFF.

This clone has just one count. This rearrangement joins TRBV7-3 to TRBJ1-4; TRBD1 matches at 9 bases. From germline, CDR1 is SGHTA and CDR2 FQGTGA. V shed 6 bases, J shed 2 bases, and the junction held 4 bases outside the gene matches. The CDR3 extends over 15 amino acids. This CDR3 is CASSRTGGTNEKLFF. In DNA, the CDR3 is TGTGCCAGCAGTAGAACAGGGGGCACTAATGAAAAACTGTTTTTT. Full variable domain (outside the CDR3, taken from reference TRBV7-3 and TRBJ1-4): GAGVSQTPSNKVTEKGKYVELRCDPISGHTALYWYRQSLGQGPEFLIYFQGTGAADDSGLPNDRFFAVRPEGSVSTLKIQRTERGDSAVYLCASSRTGGTNEKLFFGSGTQLSVL.

V is TRBV7-9 and J is TRBJ1-1; 9 nucleotides match TRBD1. Germline lookup yields CDR1 SEHNR and CDR2 FQNEAQ (reference sequence). This CDR3 is built from 14 residues. The V segment lost 5 bases and the J segment 3 bases; nucleotides outside the gene matches: 4. The CDR3 reads CASSKTGGDTEAFF. CDR3 coding DNA: TGTGCCAGCAGCAAGACAGGGGGAGACACTGAAGCTTTCTTT.

The V and J genes are TRBV27 and TRBJ2-1, with D maybe TRBD2 (7 bases). This CDR3 has 15 residues. V lost 7 bases, J lost 0 bases, and 13 bases lay in between. Germline lookup yields CDR1 MNHEY and CDR2 SMNVEV (reference sequence). CDR3: CASTPGGPSYNEQFF. The CDR3 nucleotides read TGTGCCAGCACCCCCGGGGGGCCCTCCTACAATGAGCAGTTCTTC.

CDR3 loop: CASSLQRAYNSPLHF. CDR3 nucleotides: TGTGCCAGCAGCTTGCAGAGGGCATATAATTCACCCCTCCACTTT. The genes are TRBV5-5 and TRBJ1-6; D is ambiguous. Germline CDR1 SGHKS, CDR2 YYEKEE (reference sequence). V was cut by 1 base and J by 4 bases, with 9 bases left in between. The CDR3 has 15 amino acids.

The chain joins TRBV6-5 to TRBJ2-7; 7 nucleotides align to TRBD1. CDR3 size: 16 residues. Trimming cost V 0 bases and J 3 bases; bases outside gene matches: 8. Per germline, CDR1 MNHEY and CDR2 SVGAGI. This chain's CDR3 is CASSYSPGQQYYEQYF. CDR3 nucleotides: TGTGCCAGCAGTTACTCACCGGGACAGCAATACTACGAGCAGTACTTC.

The table lists this clone with a count of one. Other DNA sequences within the sample encode an identical CDR3. The rearrangement joins TRBV27 to TRBJ2-7; 8 nucleotides agree with TRBD1. The CDR3 spans 14 residues. V shed 5 bases and J 2 bases; nucleotides not matched to a gene: 5. The germline CDR1 and CDR2 sequences are MNHEY and SMNVEV (reference sequence). CDR3: CASSPGTGPYEQYF. The CDR3 DNA reads as TGTGCCAGCAGTCCAGGGACAGGCCCCTACGAGCAGTACTTC.

The V call is TRBV27, the J call TRBJ1-6, with 8 bases identical to TRBD1. The CDR3 loop spans 18 amino acids. Germline loops: CDR1 MNHEY, CDR2 SMNVEV (reference sequence). With V trimmed by 5 bases and J by 0 bases, 9 bases remained unmatched. The CDR3 DNA sequence: TGTGCCAGCAGTCCAAAACCAGGGGGCTTCTCCTATAATTCACCCCTCCACTTT. Protein sequence: CASSPKPGGFSYNSPLHF.

CDR3 amino acids: CASAQTEGGWYEQYF. CDR3 nucleotide sequence: TGTGCCAGCGCCCAAACGGAGGGGGGGTGGTACGAGCAGTACTTC. J is TRBJ2-5 and V is TRBV6-5, with D perhaps matching TRBD2 (7 bases). The J call may be incorrect, as the DNA end agrees better with TRBJ2-7. This CDR3 spans 15 amino acids. Germline assignment: CDR1 MNHEY and CDR2 SVGAGI.

The V gene is TRBV6-5, the J gene TRBJ2-7; perhaps TRBD2 as D (6 bases). CDR1 and CDR2 from the germline V gene are MNHEY and SVGAGI. Trimming cost V 4 bases and J 7 bases, with 11 bases left between them. CDR3 length equals 12 residues. The CDR3 protein is CASSSAGREQYF. The DNA of the CDR3 is TGTGCCAGCAGTTCCGCGGGGCGGGAGCAGTACTTC.

The table lists this clone with a few counts. A read error is possible here, since a much larger clone lies one base away. The chain recombines TRBV4-2 with TRBJ1-2; D possibly corresponds to TRBD1 (5 bases). Trimming stripped 0 bases from V and 3 bases from J, with 11 bases between. The V gene's germline CDR1 is LGHNA and CDR2 YNFKEQ. The CDR3 runs to 15 residues. The CDR3 DNA sequence: TGTGCCAGCAGCCAAGATACGCCAGGGTACTATGGCTACACCTTC. It encodes CASSQDTPGYYGYTF.

This clone has only a few counts. V gene TRBV27 combines with J gene TRBJ2-1, with TRBD2 matching 13 bases. The CDR3 has 13 amino acids. CDR1 MNHEY and CDR2 SMNVEV come from the germline V gene (reference sequence). The J segment lost 10 bases and the V segment lost 7 bases, leaving 4 bases of the junction unmatched. CDR3 loop: CASTLAGGREQFF. The CDR3 DNA reads as TGTGCCAGCACACTAGCGGGGGGGCGGGAGCAGTTCTTC.

V gene TRBV19 combines with J gene TRBJ1-2; 8 nucleotides align to TRBD1. The length of the CDR3 is 15 residues. The ends lost 1 base at V and 3 bases at J; junction bases unmatched: 4. CDR1 and CDR2 from the germline V gene are LNHDA and SQIVND (reference sequence). The CDR3, as DNA: TGTGCCAGTAGTATAGGGACAGGGCTCGACTATGGCTACACCTTC. It specifies CASSIGTGLDYGYTF. The full variable domain, rest sourced from reference TRBV19 and TRBJ1-2, is DGGITQSPKYLFRKEGQNVTLSCEQNLNHDAMYWYRQDPGQGLRLIYYSQIVNDFQKGDIAEGYSVSREKKESFPLTVTSAQKNPTAFYLCASSIGTGLDYGYTFGSGTRLTVV.

The chain links TRBV10-1 to TRBJ2-7; 8 bases line up with TRBD1. This CDR3 has 14 residues. Per the germline V gene, CDR1 is WNHNN and CDR2 is SYGVQD (reference sequence). V lost 6 bases to trimming and J lost 0 bases; unmatched junction nucleotides: 4. CDR3 loop: CASSRQGHSYEQYF. The CDR3 DNA is TGCGCCAGCAGCCGACAGGGGCACTCCTACGAGCAGTACTTC.

This clone was counted between two and nine times. The rearrangement joins TRBV27 to TRBJ2-2; unclear D gene. V was clipped by 5 bases and J by 2 bases, with 15 bases between them. The CDR3 has 16 amino acids. Per germline, CDR1 MNHEY and CDR2 SMNVEV (reference sequence). Here the CDR3 reads CASSPSPLRNTGELFF. The DNA for the CDR3 is TGTGCCAGCAGTCCGTCCCCTCTTAGAAACACCGGGGAGCTGTTTTTT.

This chain joins TRBV29-1 and TRBJ2-7; 10 positions match TRBD1. The CDR3 runs 15 residues. Germline V gene sequence: CDR1 SQVTM, CDR2 ANQGSEA. The trim removed 1 base at V and 5 bases at J, leaving 8 bases unmatched. CDR3 coding DNA: TGCAGCGTTGAAGGTCCGGGACAGGGGAAGAACGAGCAGTACTTC. This gives the protein CSVEGPGQGKNEQYF.

The V gene is TRBV5-1, the J gene TRBJ1-2, with TRBD1 matching over 7 bases. The CDR3 runs to 14 residues. V was clipped by 0 bases and J by 8 bases; unmatched bases: 7. Germline-derived CDR1 and CDR2 are SGHRS and YFSETQ. The CDR3 DNA follows: TGCGCCAGCAGCTTGGAGTCCAGGGGGAGAGGCTACACCTTC. Its translation is CASSLESRGRGYTF.

J is TRBJ2-7 and V is TRBV28; TRBD2 aligns across 7 bases. Trimming took 2 bases from V and 6 from J; bases not matched to a gene: 13. Per the germline V gene, CDR1 is MDHEN and CDR2 is SYDVKM. This CDR3 region has 16 residues. CDR3 in DNA: TGTGCCAGCAGTTTACCCCAAGGGAGGGGCTCCCTCGAGCAGTACTTC. This gives the protein CASSLPQGRGSLEQYF.

Here the CDR3 reads CAISVGTGSFAEAFF. The DNA for the CDR3 is TGTGCCATCAGTGTAGGGACAGGGTCATTCGCTGAAGCTTTCTTT. J is TRBJ1-1 and V is TRBV10-3; TRBD1 agrees at 9 bases. Germline values: CDR1 ENHRY, CDR2 SYGVKD. The CDR3 is made up of 15 amino acids. J lost 6 bases, V lost 4 bases, and 9 bases had no gene match.

This chain joins TRBV6-1 and TRBJ1-5, with a tentative D call TRBD1 (5 bases). Germline V CDR1 and CDR2: MNHNS, SASEGT. There are 18 residues in the CDR3. V gave up 2 bases and J gave up 5 bases, with 22 bases separating them. The CDR3: CASSEFGRDFRRYQPQHF. The CDR3 nucleotides read TGTGCCAGCAGTGAATTCGGCCGGGACTTCCGGCGTTATCAGCCCCAGCATTTT.

The gene calls are TRBV9 and TRBJ2-1; no clear D gene. Germline V gene data show CDR1 as SGDLS and CDR2 as YYNGEE. Trimming stripped 4 bases from V and 0 bases from J, with 17 bases between. The CDR3 runs to 17 residues. Written as DNA, the CDR3 is TGTGCCAGCAGCACTAACCCGATCGTACGCTCCTACAATGAGCAGTTCTTC. It is translated as CASSTNPIVRSYNEQFF.

The chain combines TRBV29-1 with TRBJ2-4; 11 bases are shared with TRBD2. The CDR3 runs to 15 residues. V lost 7 bases and J lost 0; bases outside the gene matches: 5. Germline CDR1 and CDR2: SQVTM and ANQGSEA. CDR3 coding DNA: TGCAGCGCCCGACTAGCGGGATTAGCCAAAAACATTCAGTACTTC. This sequence encodes CSARLAGLAKNIQYF.

This clone has just a few counts. J is TRBJ2-1 and V is TRBV4-1; D unclear. The germline V and J ends were trimmed by 0 bases and 0 bases, with 15 bases remaining between them. The V gene's germline CDR1 is MGHRA and CDR2 YSYEKL. The CDR3 spans 18 residues. DNA for the CDR3: TGCGCCAGCAGCCAAGATCTATCTCTAGAGAGCTCCTACAATGAGCAGTTCTTC. Its protein is CASSQDLSLESSYNEQFF.